This T cell receptor beta chain was identified during a study of CD8 T cells in Susac syndrome. Study-wide results and caveats: That the number of individuals in its TCR sequencing and HLA analysis was relatively small was acknowledged by the study.

On this clonotype: Its matching antigen is unknown.

The ends were cut back, 3 bases at V and 0 bases at J, with 12 bases in the middle. Germline V gene sequence: CDR1 MNHEY, CDR2 SMNVEV (reference sequence). The CDR3 loop spans 17 amino acids. cDNA came from around 0.5 to 1 ug RNA primed by random hexamers. By means of immunoSEQ multiplex PCR, TCR beta CDR3 spanning 54 Vbeta and 13 Jbeta underwent amplification. TCRdb re-called the immunoSEQ multiplex PCR reads with MiXCR, one entry per CDR3 protein. The data show 130,000 to 150,000 distinct CDR3 sequences, 94% seen once. The chain carries TRBV27 and TRBJ2-6; D might be TRBD2 (6 bases). Sequencing input: CD8+ T cells from PBMCs. The sequence derives from a human donor in good health. The CDR3 coding sequence is TGTGCCAGCAGTTTGTATCGGGACTCCTCTGGGGCCAACGTCCTGACTTTC. Amino acids: CASSLYRDSSGANVLTF. The entire variable domain, with the rest obtained from reference TRBV27 and TRBJ2-6, is as follows: EAQVTQNPRYLITVTGKKLTVTCSQNMNHEYMSWYRQDPGLGLRQIYYSMNVEVTDKGDVPEGYKVSRKEKRNFPLILESPSPNQTSLYFCASSLYRDSSGANVLTFGAGSRLTVL.